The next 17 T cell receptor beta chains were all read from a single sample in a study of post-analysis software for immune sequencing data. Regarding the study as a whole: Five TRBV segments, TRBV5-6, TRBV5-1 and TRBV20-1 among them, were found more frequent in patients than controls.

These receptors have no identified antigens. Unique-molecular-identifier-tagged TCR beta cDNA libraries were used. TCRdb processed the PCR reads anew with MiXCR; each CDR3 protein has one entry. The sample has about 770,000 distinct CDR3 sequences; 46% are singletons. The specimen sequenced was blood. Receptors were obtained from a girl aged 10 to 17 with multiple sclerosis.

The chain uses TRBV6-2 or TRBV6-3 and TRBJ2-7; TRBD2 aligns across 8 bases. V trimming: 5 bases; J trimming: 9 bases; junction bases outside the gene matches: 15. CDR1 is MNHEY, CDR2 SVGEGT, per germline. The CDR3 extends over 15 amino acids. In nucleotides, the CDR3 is TGTGCCAGCAGTCCTGCGAAGGGACTAGTGTATGGGCAGTACTTC. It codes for CASSPAKGLVYGQYF.

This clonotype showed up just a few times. The CDR3 sequence: CASSSQPDYNEQFF. The CDR3, as DNA: TGCGCCAGCAGCAGTCAGCCGGATTACAATGAGCAGTTCTTC. The J gene is TRBJ2-1, the V gene TRBV5-1, with D uncertain. The CDR3 spans 14 residues. The V end was cut by 4 bases, the J end by 4 bases, with 12 bases between. Germline assignment: CDR1 SGHRS and CDR2 YFSETQ.

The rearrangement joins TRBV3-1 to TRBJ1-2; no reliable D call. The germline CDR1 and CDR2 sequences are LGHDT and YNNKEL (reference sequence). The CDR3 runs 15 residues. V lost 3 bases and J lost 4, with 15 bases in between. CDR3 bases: TGTGCCAGCAGCCATTCTGACCGCGCCTTCTATGGCTACACCTTC. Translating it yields CASSHSDRAFYGYTF.

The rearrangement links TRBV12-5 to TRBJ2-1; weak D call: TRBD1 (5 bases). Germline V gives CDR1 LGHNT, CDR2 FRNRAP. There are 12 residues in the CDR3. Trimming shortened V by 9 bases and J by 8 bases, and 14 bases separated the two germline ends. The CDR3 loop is CASRAQGHEQFF. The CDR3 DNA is TGTGCTAGCCGGGCCCAGGGCCATGAGCAGTTCTTC.

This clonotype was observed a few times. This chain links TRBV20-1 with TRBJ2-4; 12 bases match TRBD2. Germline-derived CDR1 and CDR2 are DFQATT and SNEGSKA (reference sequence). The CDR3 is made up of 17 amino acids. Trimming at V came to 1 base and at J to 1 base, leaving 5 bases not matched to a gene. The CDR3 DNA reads TGCAGTGCTAGAGGACTAGCGGGAGAGGGGGCCAAAAACATTCAGTACTTC. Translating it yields CSARGLAGEGAKNIQYF.

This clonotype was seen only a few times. CDR3 loop: CSVVDSLTLYNEQFF. In DNA, the CDR3 is TGCAGCGTTGTAGACAGCCTGACCTTGTACAATGAGCAGTTCTTC. The rearrangement uses TRBV29-1 and TRBJ2-1, with D possibly TRBD1 on 5 matching bases. The germline V and J ends were trimmed by 4 bases and 4 bases, with 17 bases remaining between them. Per germline, CDR1 SQVTM and CDR2 ANQGSEA. The CDR3 contains 15 residues.

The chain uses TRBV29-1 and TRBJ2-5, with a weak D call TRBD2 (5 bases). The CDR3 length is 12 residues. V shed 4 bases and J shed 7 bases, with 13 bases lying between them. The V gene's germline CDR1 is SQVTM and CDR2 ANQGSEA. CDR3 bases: TGCAGCGTTGTCCGTAGAGGAGGGACCCAGTACTTC. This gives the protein CSVVRRGGTQYF.

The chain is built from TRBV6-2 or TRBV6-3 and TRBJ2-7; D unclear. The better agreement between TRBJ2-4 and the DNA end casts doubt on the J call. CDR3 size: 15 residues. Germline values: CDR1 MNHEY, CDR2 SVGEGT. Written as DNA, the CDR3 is TGTGCCAGCAGTTACGGAACGACCCGTACATTCATTCAGTACTTC. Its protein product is CASSYGTTRTFIQYF.

Here the CDR3 reads CSVGGPGDGYTF. In DNA form, the CDR3 reads TGCAGCGTCGGGGGCCCCGGAGATGGCTACACCTTC. The chain employs TRBV29-1 and TRBJ1-2; perhaps TRBD1 as D (6 bases). Trimming cost V 6 bases and J 6 bases, with 14 bases left between them. The V gene's germline CDR1 is SQVTM and CDR2 ANQGSEA. The CDR3 has 12 amino acids. Full variable domain (remainder filled in from reference TRBV29-1 and TRBJ1-2): SAVISQKPSRDICQRGTSLTIQCQVDSQVTMMFWYRQQPGQSLTLIATANQGSEATYESGFVIDKFPISRPNLTFSTLTVSNMSPEDSSIYLCSVGGPGDGYTFGSGTRLTVV.

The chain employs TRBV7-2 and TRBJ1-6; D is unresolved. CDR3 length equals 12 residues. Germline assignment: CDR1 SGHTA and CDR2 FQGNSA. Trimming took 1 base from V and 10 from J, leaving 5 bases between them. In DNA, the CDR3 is TGTGCCAGCAGCTTAGGTCGCTCACCCCTCCACTTT. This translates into CASSLGRSPLHF.

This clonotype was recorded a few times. CDR3 loop: CASTQGTSGSDEQFF. DNA of the CDR3: TGTGCCAGCACTCAAGGGACTAGCGGGAGCGATGAGCAGTTCTTC. The chain joins TRBV6-1 to TRBJ2-1; 14 bases are shared with TRBD2. Germline lookup yields CDR1 MNHNS and CDR2 SASEGT. Losses at the gene ends were 7 bases for V and 8 bases for J; bases not matched to a gene: 7. This CDR3 spans 15 amino acids.

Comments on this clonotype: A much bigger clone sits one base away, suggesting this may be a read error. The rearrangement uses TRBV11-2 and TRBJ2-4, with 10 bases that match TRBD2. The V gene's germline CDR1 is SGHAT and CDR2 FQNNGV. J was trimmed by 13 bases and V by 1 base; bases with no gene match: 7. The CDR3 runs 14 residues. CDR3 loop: CASSLGTSGTEQYF. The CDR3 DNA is TGTGCCAGCAGCTTAGGGACTAGCGGAACTGAGCAGTACTTC.

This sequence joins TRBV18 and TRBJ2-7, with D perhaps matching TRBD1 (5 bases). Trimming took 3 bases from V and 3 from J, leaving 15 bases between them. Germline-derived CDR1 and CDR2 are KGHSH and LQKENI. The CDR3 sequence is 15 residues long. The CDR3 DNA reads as TGTGCCAGCTCACCGGACGCGACAGCGCTCTACGAGCAGTACTTC. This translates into CASSPDATALYEQYF.

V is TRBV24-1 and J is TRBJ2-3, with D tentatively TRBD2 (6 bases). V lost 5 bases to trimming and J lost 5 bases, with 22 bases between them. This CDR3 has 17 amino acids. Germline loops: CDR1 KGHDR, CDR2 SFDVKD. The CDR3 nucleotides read TGTGCCACCAGTGGCTCATCGGGACTCACGTTCGGAGATACGCAGTATTTT. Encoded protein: CATSGSSGLTFGDTQYF.

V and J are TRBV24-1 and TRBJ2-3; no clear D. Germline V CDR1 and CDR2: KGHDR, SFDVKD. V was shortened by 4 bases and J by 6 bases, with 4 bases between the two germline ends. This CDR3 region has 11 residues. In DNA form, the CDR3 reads TGTGCCACCAGTGAGTCGGATACGCAGTATTTT. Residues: CATSESDTQYF.

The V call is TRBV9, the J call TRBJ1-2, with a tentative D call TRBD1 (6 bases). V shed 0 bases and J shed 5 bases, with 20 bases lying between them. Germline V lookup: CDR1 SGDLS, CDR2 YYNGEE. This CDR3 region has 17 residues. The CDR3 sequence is CASSVEEGGGRTYGYTF. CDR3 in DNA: TGTGCCAGCAGCGTAGAGGAAGGGGGGGGACGGACTTATGGCTACACCTTC.

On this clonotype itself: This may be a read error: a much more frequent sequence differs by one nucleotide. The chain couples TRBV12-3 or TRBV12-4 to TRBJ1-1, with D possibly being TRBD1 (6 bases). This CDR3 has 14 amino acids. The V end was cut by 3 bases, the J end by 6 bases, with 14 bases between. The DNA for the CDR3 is TGTGCCAGCAGTTTGGTGGGGGGCGACGCTGAAGCTTTCTTT. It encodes CASSLVGGDAEAFF.